One sample yielded the 9 T cell receptor beta chains listed below, sequenced in a study of T cell responses to AZD1222 COVID-19 vaccine. Repertoires were generated with immunoSEQ multiplex PCR, while TCRdb's copy carries only in-frame clones and drops some. The sample yields roughly 140,000 clones, under 95% seen once. The source material was peripheral blood, sampled on day 0 of AZD1222 vaccination. These receptors came from an adult in good health.

Regarding this clone: One end of the junction is discordant with germline, which a read error may explain. The V call is TRBV7-7, the J call TRBJ2-1; 10 bases map to TRBD2. In germline, CDR1 is SSHAT, CDR2 FNYEAQ (reference sequence). The CDR3 runs to 16 residues. The CDR3 DNA follows: TGTGCTAGCAGCTTAGCGGCGGGACTAGCGCACAATGAGCAGTTCTTC. Its translation is CASSLAAGLAHNEQFF.

The J gene is TRBJ2-7, the V gene TRBV9; TRBD2 agrees at 7 bases. Germline lookup yields CDR1 SGDLS and CDR2 YYNGEE. Germline trimming cut 10 bases from V and 3 bases from J; bases unmatched to any gene: 16. The CDR3 extends over 15 amino acids. The CDR3 spells CASSAGGGPNYEQYF. DNA of the CDR3: TGTGCCTCCTCAGCCGGGGGAGGGCCCAACTACGAGCAGTACTTC.

The chain recombines TRBV24-1 with TRBJ2-1; 12 bases line up with TRBD2. The junction had 0 bases not matched to a gene; V was cut back by 2 bases and J by 2 bases. Germline V gives CDR1 KGHDR, CDR2 SFDVKD. This CDR3 has 16 amino acids. CDR3 loop: CATSDWTSGTYNEQFF. DNA for the CDR3: TGTGCCACCAGTGATTGGACTAGCGGGACCTACAATGAGCAGTTCTTC.

The chain employs TRBV19 and TRBJ1-1; 7 nucleotides line up with TRBD1. Germline loops: CDR1 LNHDA, CDR2 SQIVND (reference sequence). This CDR3 region has 14 residues. With V trimmed by 6 bases and J by 4 bases, 8 bases remained unmatched. CDR3 sequence reads: CASRNRGLITEAFF. The CDR3 coding sequence is TGTGCCAGTAGGAACAGGGGCTTGATCACTGAAGCTTTCTTT.

The CDR3 DNA is TGTGCCAGCCGGCCGCCAGGGAGCATTTCCAATGAGCAGTTCTTC. Amino acid sequence: CASRPPGSISNEQFF. The chain couples TRBV6-5 to TRBJ2-1, with D perhaps TRBD1 or TRBD2 (5 bases each). This CDR3 is built from 15 residues. Germline V lookup: CDR1 MNHEY, CDR2 SVGAGI. Trimming left V 8 bases short and J 6 bases short, with 20 bases between.

This sequence joins TRBV7-9 and TRBJ2-7; 10 nucleotides align to TRBD2. Germline CDR1 SEHNR, CDR2 FQNEAQ (reference sequence). The CDR3 has 14 amino acids. J gave up 2 bases and V 5 bases, and 3 bases lay outside the gene matches. The CDR3 nucleotides read TGTGCCAGCAGCCCCAGCGGGAGGGCCTACGAGCAGTACTTC. It translates to CASSPSGRAYEQYF.

CDR3 coding DNA: TGTGCCAGCAGTCCCTTAGGGTCTAGGCAGCCCCAGCATTTT. It yields the protein CASSPLGSRQPQHF. The chain joins TRBV27 to TRBJ1-5, with D unresolved. Germline-derived CDR1 and CDR2 are MNHEY and SMNVEV (reference sequence). The CDR3 consists of 14 residues. Trimming cost V 5 bases and J 7 bases, with 15 bases left between them.

The genes are TRBV27 and TRBJ2-5; TRBD2 might be the D (6 bases). From germline, CDR1 is MNHEY and CDR2 SMNVEV (reference sequence). V lost 5 bases, J lost 2 bases, and 21 bases lay in between. CDR3 size: 17 residues. In nucleotides, the CDR3 is TGTGCCAGCAGTCGCGGGATCGGCAGTACGCCTCAAGAGACCCAGTACTTC. Protein sequence: CASSRGIGSTPQETQYF.

This sequence joins TRBV28 and TRBJ2-1, with D tentatively TRBD1 (6 bases). CDR3 length equals 14 residues. Germline V gene data show CDR1 as MDHEN and CDR2 as SYDVKM. The V end was cut by 1 base, the J end by 15 bases, with 19 bases between. This chain's CDR3 is CASSLLGHSMVGFF. The CDR3 DNA reads TGTGCCAGCAGTTTATTGGGACACTCAATGGTGGGGTTCTTC.